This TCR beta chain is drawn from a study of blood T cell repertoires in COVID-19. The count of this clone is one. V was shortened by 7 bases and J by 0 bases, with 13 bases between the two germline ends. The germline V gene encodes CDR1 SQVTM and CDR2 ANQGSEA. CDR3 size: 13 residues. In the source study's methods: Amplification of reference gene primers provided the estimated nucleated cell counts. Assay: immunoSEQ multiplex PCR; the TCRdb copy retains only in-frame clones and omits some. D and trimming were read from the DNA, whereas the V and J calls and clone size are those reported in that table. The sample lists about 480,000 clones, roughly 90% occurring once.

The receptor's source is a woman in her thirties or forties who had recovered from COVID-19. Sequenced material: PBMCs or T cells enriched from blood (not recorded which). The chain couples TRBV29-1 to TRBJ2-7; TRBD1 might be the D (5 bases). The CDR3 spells CSEQDPLSYEQYF. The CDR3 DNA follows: TGCAGCGAACAGGACCCACTCTCCTACGAGCAGTACTTC.